One and the same sample provided the 31 T cell receptor beta chains below, sequenced in a study of blood T cell repertoires in COVID-19. This table comes from immunoSEQ multiplex PCR, and its TCRdb copy is limited to in-frame clones, with some not included. The data contain more than 250,000 clones, 80% to 95% of them singletons. Source material: PBMCs or T cells enriched from blood (not recorded which). The receptors derive from a woman aged 25 to 45 who had recovered from COVID-19.

The V call is TRBV18, the J call TRBJ1-5; D gene unclear. Germline V gene sequence: CDR1 KGHSH, CDR2 LQKENI. V dropped 2 bases and J dropped 2 bases, with 10 bases sitting between them. The length of the CDR3 is 15 residues. The CDR3 nucleotides read TGTGCCAGCTCACCAAGCGATATCCGCAATCAGCCCCAGCATTTT. Amino acids: CASSPSDIRNQPQHF. Complete variable domain (other parts from reference TRBV18 and TRBJ1-5): NAGVMQNPRHLVRRRGQEARLRCSPMKGHSHVYWYRQLPEEGLKFMVYLQKENIIDESGMPKERFSAEFPKEGPSILRIQQVVRGDSAAYFCASSPSDIRNQPQHFGDGTRLSIL.

The DNA for the CDR3 is TGTGCCAGCAGCTTAGTGGGGGGGCAGCCCGAGCAGTACTTC. It is translated as CASSLVGGQPEQYF. This chain uses TRBV7-2 with TRBJ2-7, with TRBD2 as a possible D gene (7 bases). This CDR3 spans 14 amino acids. V shed 1 base and J shed 6 bases, with 13 bases lying between them. Germline V gives CDR1 SGHTA, CDR2 FQGNSA. The whole variable domain, filled in from reference TRBV7-2 and TRBJ2-7, reads GAGVSQSPSNKVTEKGKDVELRCDPISGHTALYWYRQSLGQGLEFLIYFQGNSAPDKSGLPSDRFSAERTGGSVSTLTIQRTQQEDSAVYLCASSLVGGQPEQYFGPGTRLTVT.

The rearrangement joins TRBV28 to TRBJ1-4; 9 bases agree with TRBD1. The CDR3 sequence is 15 residues long. Germline CDR1 is MDHEN and CDR2 is SYDVKM. The J segment lost 10 bases and the V segment lost 5 bases, leaving 11 bases of the junction unmatched. CDR3 sequence: CASSRQGEGGGKLFF. The CDR3 nucleotides read TGTGCCAGCAGTAGACAGGGGGAAGGTGGAGGAAAACTGTTTTTT.

This chain connects TRBV29-1 to TRBJ2-3; 10 positions agree with TRBD2. V dropped 4 bases and J dropped 2; count of bases not matched to a gene: 6. CDR3 length: 15 amino acids. CDR1 and CDR2 (germline): SQVTM, ANQGSEA. CDR3 amino acids: CSVVSAGGHTDTQYF. The CDR3 DNA follows: TGCAGCGTTGTATCAGCGGGAGGGCACACAGATACGCAGTATTTT.

The chain has TRBV18 and TRBJ1-2; D may be TRBD1 (5 bases). Germline-derived CDR1 and CDR2 are KGHSH and LQKENI. Trimming removed 1 base from V and 0 bases from J, with 9 bases in between. The CDR3 is 15 amino acids. This CDR3 reads CASSPLQGPNYGYTF. CDR3 coding DNA: TGTGCCAGCTCACCACTCCAGGGCCCTAACTATGGCTACACCTTC. Combining the CDR3 with reference TRBV18 and TRBJ1-2 gives the whole variable domain NAGVMQNPRHLVRRRGQEARLRCSPMKGHSHVYWYRQLPEEGLKFMVYLQKENIIDESGMPKERFSAEFPKEGPSILRIQQVVRGDSAAYFCASSPLQGPNYGYTFGSGTRLTVV.

The genes are TRBV7-2 and TRBJ2-7; 7 positions match TRBD1. Germline V CDR1 and CDR2: SGHTA, FQGNSA. Trimming cost V 5 bases and J 2 bases; bases outside gene matches: 9. The CDR3 runs 15 residues. CDR3 in DNA: TGTGCCAGCAGCATAAACAGGGGCCACGCCTACGAGCAGTACTTC. It specifies CASSINRGHAYEQYF.

This sequence joins TRBV27 and TRBJ2-7; 8 positions match TRBD1. CDR1 is MNHEY and CDR2 is SMNVEV in the germline V gene (reference sequence). Trimming at V came to 6 bases and at J to 2 bases, leaving 3 bases not matched to a gene. This CDR3 has 13 amino acids. DNA of the CDR3: TGTGCCAGCAGAAAGACAGGGGCCTACGAGCAGTACTTC. This gives the protein CASRKTGAYEQYF.

The chain is built from TRBV19 and TRBJ1-5; 7 bases fit TRBD1. Germline CDR1 reads LNHDA; CDR2 reads SQIVND (reference sequence). The CDR3 is 18 residues long. With V trimmed by 6 bases and J by 0 bases, 14 bases remained unmatched. Written as DNA, the CDR3 is TGTGCCAGTAGCCCCCGACAGGGTTTGAAGTATAGCAATCAGCCCCAGCATTTT. It translates to CASSPRQGLKYSNQPQHF.

The rearrangement uses TRBV18 and TRBJ2-7; no firm D call. CDR1 and CDR2 from the germline V gene are KGHSH and LQKENI. The CDR3 is made up of 13 amino acids. Trimming stripped 4 bases from V and 3 bases from J, with 10 bases between. The CDR3 reads CASSLTKGYEQYF. In nucleotides, the CDR3 is TGTGCCAGCTCACTGACAAAAGGCTACGAGCAGTACTTC.

This clone was observed a single time. This chain links TRBV28 with TRBJ2-7, with a weak D call TRBD2 (5 bases). Trimming shortened V by 6 bases and J by 3 bases, and 9 bases separated the two germline ends. The germline gives CDR1 MDHEN, CDR2 SYDVKM. The CDR3 has 12 amino acids. DNA of the CDR3: TGTGCCAGCAGGGGAGACGGCTACGAGCAGTACTTC. This gives the protein CASRGDGYEQYF.

This chain links TRBV6-2 or TRBV6-3 with TRBJ2-5, with D tentatively TRBD1 (5 bases). Germline V gene data show CDR1 as MNHEY and CDR2 as SVGEGT. V shed 5 bases and J shed 5 bases, with 9 bases lying between them. The CDR3 runs 12 residues. CDR3 in DNA: TGTGCCAGCAGTCCAGGGTGGGAGACCCAGTACTTC. It codes for CASSPGWETQYF.

The chain joins TRBV10-3 to TRBJ2-5; 9 nucleotides line up with TRBD2. Germline V gene lookup returns CDR1 ENHRY and CDR2 SYGVKD. The V gene end was trimmed by 4 bases and the J gene end by 6 bases; junction bases not matched to a gene: 9. The CDR3 is 15 amino acids. DNA for the CDR3: TGTGCCATCAGTGCTGGCGGGGGGGCCGGAAAGACCCAGTACTTC. It encodes CAISAGGGAGKTQYF.

The chain recombines TRBV19 with TRBJ2-1; TRBD2 agrees at 13 bases. The ends lost 8 bases at V and 14 bases at J; junction bases unmatched: 12. The CDR3 extends over 14 amino acids. Germline CDR1 reads LNHDA; CDR2 reads SQIVND (reference sequence). Here the CDR3 reads CASSKISGTSGKFF. The CDR3 DNA follows: TGTGCCAGTTCAAAGATATCCGGGACTAGCGGGAAGTTCTTC.

This rearrangement joins TRBV5-1 to TRBJ1-3, with TRBD1 identical over 7 bases. Germline V gene sequence: CDR1 SGHRS, CDR2 YFSETQ. The CDR3 length is 15 residues. V lost 2 bases and J lost 2; bases outside the gene matches: 4. CDR3 protein: CASSFSGTAGNTIYF. The CDR3 DNA reads TGCGCCAGCAGCTTTTCCGGGACAGCTGGAAACACCATATATTTT.

DNA of the CDR3: TGCGCCAGCAGCCCAGGGACTAGCGGGAGCTATGAGCAGTTCTTC. It translates to CASSPGTSGSYEQFF. The rearrangement links TRBV5-1 to TRBJ2-1, with 14 nucleotides matching TRBD2. The CDR3 loop spans 15 amino acids. V dropped 4 bases and J dropped 8; count of bases not matched to a gene: 5. The V gene's germline CDR1 is SGHRS and CDR2 YFSETQ.

The chain joins TRBV4-1 to TRBJ1-3, with 8 bases that match TRBD1. The CDR3 spans 17 residues. The junction had 7 bases not matched to a gene; V was cut back by 3 bases and J by 0 bases. Germline V CDR1 and CDR2: MGHRA, YSYEKL. Here the CDR3 DNA reads TGCGCCAGCAGCCAGACCGGACAGGGACTCTCTGGAAACACCATATATTTT. It specifies CASSQTGQGLSGNTIYF.

This clone has only a few counts. In DNA form, the CDR3 reads TGCGCCAGCAACCGGGACAGGGAAGTGTATGGCTACACCTTC. Encoded protein: CASNRDREVYGYTF. The chain links TRBV5-1 to TRBJ1-2, with TRBD1 matching over 9 bases. Germline CDR1 and CDR2: SGHRS and YFSETQ. V lost 6 bases, J lost 5 bases, and 8 bases stayed unmatched. The CDR3 consists of 14 residues.

The genes are TRBV11-2 and TRBJ2-7; D is possibly TRBD2 (6 bases). CDR1 and CDR2 from the germline V gene are SGHAT and FQNNGV. This CDR3 is built from 16 residues. The ends were cut back, 5 bases at V and 3 bases at J, with 20 bases in the middle. This CDR3 is CASSPRRRGKFYEQYF. As DNA, the CDR3 is TGTGCCAGCAGCCCCCGTCGGCGGGGAAAATTCTACGAGCAGTACTTC.

This chain joins TRBV4-3 and TRBJ2-7, with D perhaps TRBD1 (5 bases). Trimming removed 0 bases at V and 2 bases at J, with 11 bases between. CDR3 length equals 15 residues. Per germline, CDR1 LGHNA and CDR2 YSLEER. CDR3 in amino acids: CASSQDLGPTYEQYF. CDR3 nucleotide sequence: TGCGCCAGCAGCCAAGATTTGGGGCCAACCTACGAGCAGTACTTC.

V usage is TRBV29-1 and J usage is TRBJ1-1, with D uncertain. This CDR3 contains 10 residues. V was pared by 5 bases and J by 6 bases, with 7 bases between. The germline CDR1 and CDR2 sequences are SQVTM and ANQGSEA. CDR3 region: CSVLAAEAFF. The DNA of the CDR3 is TGCAGCGTTTTGGCGGCTGAAGCTTTCTTT.

This clone was counted only a few times. The genes are TRBV7-6 and TRBJ2-5; 7 nucleotides agree with TRBD1. The CDR3 consists of 15 residues. V lost 5 bases to trimming and J lost 0 bases; unmatched junction nucleotides: 6. Germline CDR1 reads SGHVS; CDR2 reads FNYEAQ. CDR3 in DNA: TGTGCCAGCAGCCAACGACAGGGCCACCAAGAGACCCAGTACTTC. Translated, it gives CASSQRQGHQETQYF.

The chain carries TRBV6-1 and TRBJ1-4; tentatively, D is TRBD1 (5 bases). V was clipped by 4 bases and J by 3 bases, with 15 bases between them. The CDR3 sequence is 16 residues long. Germline V gene sequence: CDR1 MNHNS, CDR2 SASEGT. The CDR3 DNA follows: TGTGCCAGCAGTGTCCAAAAGGGGTTCGCTAATGAAAAACTGTTTTTT. Amino acid sequence: CASSVQKGFANEKLFF.

The chain carries TRBV5-1 and TRBJ1-1; no reliable D call. The germline CDR1 and CDR2 sequences are SGHRS and YFSETQ. Deletions cut 1 base from V and 1 base from J, with 8 bases between. The CDR3 has 14 residues. The DNA for the CDR3 is TGCGCCAGCAGCTTGATGAGGGCGAACACTGAAGCTTTCTTT. Amino acids: CASSLMRANTEAFF.

This chain links TRBV19 with TRBJ2-1; possibly TRBD2 for D (5 bases). The CDR3 has 12 residues. Germline values: CDR1 LNHDA, CDR2 SQIVND (reference sequence). V was pared by 3 bases and J by 8 bases, with 8 bases between. The CDR3 reads CASSMRVDEQFF. The CDR3 region has the DNA TGTGCCAGTAGTATGCGGGTCGATGAGCAGTTCTTC.

The V call is TRBV28, the J call TRBJ2-7; perhaps TRBD2 as D (6 bases). CDR1 MDHEN and CDR2 SYDVKM come from the germline V gene. V was shortened by 6 bases and J by 1 base, with 13 bases between the two germline ends. The CDR3 is made up of 14 amino acids. The CDR3 reads CASRNSGRSYEQYF. DNA of the CDR3: TGTGCCAGCAGAAATAGCGGTCGTTCCTACGAGCAGTACTTC.

The genes are TRBV7-3 and TRBJ1-1, with D hard to call. The CDR3 is 16 residues long. Germline assignment: CDR1 SGHTA and CDR2 FQGTGA. V lost 5 bases to trimming and J lost 0 bases, with 16 bases between them. In DNA, the CDR3 is TGTGCCAGCAGCCCCGGAGGAGGAGGGATGAACACTGAAGCTTTCTTT. This sequence encodes CASSPGGGGMNTEAFF.

The CDR3 protein is CASSIAGSGYTF. The CDR3 DNA is TGTGCCAGTAGTATCGCGGGTTCTGGCTACACCTTC. The chain couples TRBV19 to TRBJ1-2, with no clear D. The CDR3 consists of 12 residues. Trimming cost V 3 bases and J 7 bases, with 9 bases left between them. Germline V gene data show CDR1 as LNHDA and CDR2 as SQIVND (reference sequence).

The V call is TRBV5-1, the J call TRBJ2-4; 9 bases fit TRBD1. Trimming removed 3 bases from V and 4 bases from J; junction bases left unmatched: 8. Per the germline V gene, CDR1 is SGHRS and CDR2 is YFSETQ. The CDR3 has 16 amino acids. The CDR3 region is CASSSHRGQEKNIQYF. The CDR3 DNA reads as TGCGCCAGCAGCTCCCACAGGGGGCAGGAAAAAAACATTCAGTACTTC.

The count of this clone is one. This sequence joins TRBV27 and TRBJ2-1, with D hard to call. V dropped 6 bases and J dropped 7 bases, with 10 bases sitting between them. CDR1 is MNHEY and CDR2 is SMNVEV in the germline V gene (reference sequence). The length of the CDR3 is 12 residues. CDR3 DNA sequence: TGTGCCAGCAGCCCGTCGGGTAATGAGCAGTTCTTC. Residues: CASSPSGNEQFF.

The chain links TRBV4-1 to TRBJ2-7; 8 bases align to TRBD2. The CDR3 runs to 17 residues. J was trimmed by 4 bases and V by 0 bases; bases with no gene match: 11. Looked up from germline, CDR1 is MGHRA and CDR2 is YSYEKL. The CDR3 loop is CASSQDTGGPVGYEQYF. In nucleotides, the CDR3 is TGCGCCAGCAGCCAAGATACGGGGGGGCCAGTGGGGTACGAGCAGTACTTC.

This chain connects TRBV5-1 to TRBJ2-7; D is possibly TRBD2 (6 bases). Trimming took 4 bases from V and 2 from J, leaving 13 bases between them. Germline CDR1 is SGHRS and CDR2 is YFSETQ. The CDR3 runs to 14 residues. This chain's CDR3 is CASSESGVPYEQYF. As DNA, the CDR3 is TGCGCCAGCAGCGAATCGGGAGTCCCCTACGAGCAGTACTTC.